This entry features one TCR beta chain sequence. As originally analysed: Reference gene primer amplification in the assay estimated nucleated cell counts. The protocol was immunoSEQ multiplex PCR, while the TCRdb copy is restricted to in-frame clones and leaves out a portion. The V and J calls and clone size are taken from that table; D and trimming were inferred from the DNA. Counted here are approximately 140,000 clones, roughly 80% occurring once; the ten biggest clones make up roughly 2.9%. These data come from a study of blood T cell repertoires in COVID-19. Study-wide background: The United States, Italy and Spain provided the acute and convalescent COVID-19 samples. Sample material is recorded as cDNA or gDNA derived from T cells, B-cell-depleted T cells, or PBMCs.

V was cut by 4 bases and J by 0 bases, with 16 bases left in between. The CDR3 contains 17 residues. Germline lookup yields CDR1 SEHNR and CDR2 FQNEAQ (reference sequence). The chain has TRBV7-9 and TRBJ1-3; perhaps TRBD1 as D (5 bases). The sequenced material came from peripheral blood. The source is a woman aged 40 to 50 with active or convalescent COVID-19. The CDR3 region is CASSSPSGGNSGNTIYF. CDR3 DNA: TGTGCCAGCAGCTCACCATCGGGGGGGAACTCTGGAAACACCATATATTTT.